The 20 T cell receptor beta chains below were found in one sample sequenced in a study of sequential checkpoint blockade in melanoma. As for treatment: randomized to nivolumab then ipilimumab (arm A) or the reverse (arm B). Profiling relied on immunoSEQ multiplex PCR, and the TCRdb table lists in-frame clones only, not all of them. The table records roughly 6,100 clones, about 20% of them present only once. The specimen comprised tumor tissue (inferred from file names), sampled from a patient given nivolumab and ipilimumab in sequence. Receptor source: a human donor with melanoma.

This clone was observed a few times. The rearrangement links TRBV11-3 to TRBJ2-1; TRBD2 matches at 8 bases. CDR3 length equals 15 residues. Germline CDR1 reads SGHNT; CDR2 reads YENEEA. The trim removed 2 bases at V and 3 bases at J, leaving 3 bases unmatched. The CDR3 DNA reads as TGTGCCAGCAGCTTATCTAGCGGGCGCTACAATGAGCAGTTCTTC. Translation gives CASSLSSGRYNEQFF.

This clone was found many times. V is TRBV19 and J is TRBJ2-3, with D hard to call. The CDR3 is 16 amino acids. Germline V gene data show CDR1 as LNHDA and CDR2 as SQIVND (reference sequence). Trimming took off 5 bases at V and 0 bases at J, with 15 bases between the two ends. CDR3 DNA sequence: TGTGCCAGTAGTCTCGCCTCCCGATCTAGCACAGATACGCAGTATTTT. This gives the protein CASSLASRSSTDTQYF.

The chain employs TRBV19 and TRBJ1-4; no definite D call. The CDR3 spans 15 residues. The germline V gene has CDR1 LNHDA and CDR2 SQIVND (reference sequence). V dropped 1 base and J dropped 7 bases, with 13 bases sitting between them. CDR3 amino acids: CASSIGTNSGEKLFF. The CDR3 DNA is TGTGCCAGTAGTATAGGGACGAATAGCGGTGAAAAACTGTTTTTT.

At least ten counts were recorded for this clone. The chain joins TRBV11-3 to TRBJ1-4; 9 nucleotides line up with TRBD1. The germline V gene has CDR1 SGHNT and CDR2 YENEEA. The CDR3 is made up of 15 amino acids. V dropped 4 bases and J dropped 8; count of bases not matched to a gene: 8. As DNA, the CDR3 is TGTGCCAGCAGCTGGGGACAGGGAGGTTTAGAAAAACTGTTTTTT. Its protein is CASSWGQGGLEKLFF. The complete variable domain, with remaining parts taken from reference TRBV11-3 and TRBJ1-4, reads EAGVVQSPRYKIIEKKQPVAFWCNPISGHNTLYWYLQNLGQGPELLIRYENEEAVDDSQLPKDRFSAERLKGVDSTLKIQPAELGDSAVYLCASSWGQGGLEKLFFGSGTQLSVL.

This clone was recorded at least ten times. CDR3 DNA: TGTGCCATCAGTGAGTCTATAGGAGAGTATGGCTACACCTTC. It specifies CAISESIGEYGYTF. The rearrangement links TRBV10-3 to TRBJ1-2, with no clear D. V was shortened by 0 bases and J by 5 bases, with 10 bases between the two germline ends. CDR1 and CDR2 (germline): ENHRY, SYGVKD. The CDR3 extends over 14 amino acids.

Here the CDR3 reads CASSPDFSTDGYTF. For the CDR3, the DNA is TGTGCCAGCTCACCGGACTTTAGCACAGATGGCTACACCTTC. The chain links TRBV18 to TRBJ1-2; D is uncertain. This CDR3 is built from 14 residues. Trimming left V 3 bases short and J 6 bases short, with 14 bases between. Per the germline V gene, CDR1 is KGHSH and CDR2 is LQKENI.

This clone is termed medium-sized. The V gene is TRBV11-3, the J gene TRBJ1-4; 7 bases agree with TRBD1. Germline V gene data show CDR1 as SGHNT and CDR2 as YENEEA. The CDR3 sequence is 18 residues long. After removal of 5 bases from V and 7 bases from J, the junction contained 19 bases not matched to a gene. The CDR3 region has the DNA TGTGCCAGCAGCCCACGACAGGGTGCGAAATTGGGAGGTGAAAAACTGTTTTTT. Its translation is CASSPRQGAKLGGEKLFF.

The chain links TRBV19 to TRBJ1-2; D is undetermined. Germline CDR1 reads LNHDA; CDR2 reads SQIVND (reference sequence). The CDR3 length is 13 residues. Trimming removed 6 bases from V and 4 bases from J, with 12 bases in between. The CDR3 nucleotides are TGTGCCAGTAGCACACCCAGCCGCTATGGCTACACCTTC. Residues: CASSTPSRYGYTF.

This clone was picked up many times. The CDR3 loop reads CASSQPMGPYEQYF. The CDR3 bases are TGTGCCAGCAGCCAACCCATGGGCCCCTACGAGCAGTACTTC. The V gene is TRBV11-3, the J gene TRBJ2-7; D is uncertain. V lost 5 bases to trimming and J lost 2 bases, with 13 bases between them. Germline V CDR1 and CDR2: SGHNT, YENEEA. This CDR3 region has 14 residues.

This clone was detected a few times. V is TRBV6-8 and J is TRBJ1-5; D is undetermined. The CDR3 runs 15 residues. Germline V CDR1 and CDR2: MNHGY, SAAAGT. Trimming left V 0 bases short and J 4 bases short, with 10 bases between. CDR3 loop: CASSYSHGGNQPQHF. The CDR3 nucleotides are TGTGCCAGCAGTTACTCGCACGGAGGGAATCAGCCCCAGCATTTT.

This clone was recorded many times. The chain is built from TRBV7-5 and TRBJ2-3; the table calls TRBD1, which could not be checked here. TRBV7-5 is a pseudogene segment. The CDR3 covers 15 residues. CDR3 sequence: CASSSDRDYTDTQYF. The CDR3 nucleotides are TGTGCCAGCAGCTCGGACAGGGACTACACAGATACGCAGTATTTT.

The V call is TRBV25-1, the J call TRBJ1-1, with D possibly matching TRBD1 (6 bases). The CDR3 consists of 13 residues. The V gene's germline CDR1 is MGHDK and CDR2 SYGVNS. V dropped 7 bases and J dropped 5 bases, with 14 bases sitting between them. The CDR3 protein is CASKVGGGTEAFF. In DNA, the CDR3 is TGTGCCAGCAAGGTAGGGGGAGGGACTGAAGCTTTCTTT.

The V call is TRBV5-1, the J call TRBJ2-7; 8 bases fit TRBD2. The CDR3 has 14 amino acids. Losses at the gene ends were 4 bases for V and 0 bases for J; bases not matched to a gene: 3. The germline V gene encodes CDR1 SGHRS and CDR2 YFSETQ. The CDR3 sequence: CASSPGGSSYEQYF. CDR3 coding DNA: TGCGCCAGCAGCCCGGGAGGGTCCTCCTACGAGCAGTACTTC.

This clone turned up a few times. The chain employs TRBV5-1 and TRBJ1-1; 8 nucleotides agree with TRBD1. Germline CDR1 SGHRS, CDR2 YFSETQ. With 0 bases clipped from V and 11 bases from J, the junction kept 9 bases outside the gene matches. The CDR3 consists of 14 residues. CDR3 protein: CASSLGDRTLGAFF. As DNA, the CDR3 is TGCGCCAGCAGCTTGGGGGACAGGACCCTGGGGGCTTTCTTT.

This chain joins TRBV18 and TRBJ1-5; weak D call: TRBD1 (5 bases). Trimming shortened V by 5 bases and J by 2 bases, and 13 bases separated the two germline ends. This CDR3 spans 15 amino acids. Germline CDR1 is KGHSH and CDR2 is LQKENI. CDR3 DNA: TGTGCCAGCTCAGTTGGGCAGGGAGGCAATCAGCCCCAGCATTTT. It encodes CASSVGQGGNQPQHF.

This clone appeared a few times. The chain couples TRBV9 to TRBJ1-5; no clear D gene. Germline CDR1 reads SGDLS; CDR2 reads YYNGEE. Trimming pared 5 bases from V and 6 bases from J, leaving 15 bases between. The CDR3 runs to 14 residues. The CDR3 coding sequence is TGTGCCAGCAGTCCCGGGAGGGTCGGTCAGCCCCAGCATTTT. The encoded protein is CASSPGRVGQPQHF.

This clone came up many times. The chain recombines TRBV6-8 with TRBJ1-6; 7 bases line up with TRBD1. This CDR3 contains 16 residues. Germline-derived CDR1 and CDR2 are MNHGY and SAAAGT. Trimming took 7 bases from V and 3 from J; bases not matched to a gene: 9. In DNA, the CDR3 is TGTGCCAGCACTTTAGGAGCAGGGGGCTATAATTCACCCCTCCACTTT. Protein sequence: CASTLGAGGYNSPLHF.

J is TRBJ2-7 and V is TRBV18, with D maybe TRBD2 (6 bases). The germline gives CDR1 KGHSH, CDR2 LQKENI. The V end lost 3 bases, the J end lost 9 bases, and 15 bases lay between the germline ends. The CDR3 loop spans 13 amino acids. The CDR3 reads CASSPGGESGQYF. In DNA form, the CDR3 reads TGTGCCAGCTCACCGGGCGGGGAATCGGGGCAGTACTTC.

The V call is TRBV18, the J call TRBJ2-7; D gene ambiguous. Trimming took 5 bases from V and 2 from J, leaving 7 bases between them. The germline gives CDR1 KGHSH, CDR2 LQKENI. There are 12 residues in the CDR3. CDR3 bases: TGTGCCAGCTCAGGCGGTCCCTACGAGCAGTACTTC. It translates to CASSGGPYEQYF.

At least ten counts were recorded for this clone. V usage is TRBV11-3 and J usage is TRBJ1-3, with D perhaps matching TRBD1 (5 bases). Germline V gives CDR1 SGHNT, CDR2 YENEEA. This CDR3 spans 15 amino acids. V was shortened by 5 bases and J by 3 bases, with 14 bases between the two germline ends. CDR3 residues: CASSQSGGYGNTIYF. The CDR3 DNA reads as TGTGCCAGCAGCCAAAGCGGGGGATATGGAAACACCATATATTTT.